Presented here are 7 T cell receptor beta chains from one specimen sequenced in a study of early T cells in non-severe SARS-CoV-2 infection. TCRdb analysed the 5' RACE reads with MiXCR anew, one entry per CDR3 protein. The sample yields approximately 76,000 distinct CDR3 sequences, 12% seen once. Sample: whole blood. These receptors all come from an adult who was a healthcare worker with PCR-confirmed SARS-CoV-2 infection or an uninfected control (not recorded which).

There are a few counts of this clonotype. The genes are TRBV5-1 and TRBJ1-4; D ambiguous. CDR3 size: 14 residues. CDR1 SGHRS and CDR2 YFSETQ come from the germline V gene. V gave up 6 bases and J gave up 2 bases, with 11 bases separating them. CDR3 in DNA: TGCGCCAGCACTGAGGGAGGGACTAATGAAAAACTGTTTTTT. This encodes CASTEGGTNEKLFF.

The chain has TRBV11-3 and TRBJ2-3, with D hard to call. This CDR3 contains 15 residues. The V gene's germline CDR1 is SGHNT and CDR2 YENEEA. V lost 4 bases to trimming and J lost 2 bases, with 13 bases between them. The CDR3, as DNA: TGTGCCAGCAGCTCAAACTTCCCCCCCACAGATACGCAGTATTTT. Its protein product is CASSSNFPPTDTQYF.

This clonotype was recorded a few times. The rearrangement links TRBV3-1 to TRBJ2-1, with a tentative D call TRBD1 (6 bases). The CDR3 is 16 residues long. The V and J ends lost 4 bases and 5 bases respectively, with 18 bases between them. Germline V gene data show CDR1 as LGHDT and CDR2 as YNNKEL (reference sequence). The CDR3 is CASSLWGHPKDNEQFF. Written as DNA, the CDR3 is TGTGCCAGCAGCCTATGGGGACACCCCAAGGACAATGAGCAGTTCTTC.

Many counts were recorded for this clonotype. The chain uses TRBV20-1 and TRBJ2-7; TRBD2 is a possible D gene (6 bases). With 0 bases removed from V and 1 base from J, the gap between germline ends came to 16 bases. There are 16 residues in the CDR3. The germline CDR1 and CDR2 sequences are DFQATT and SNEGSKA (reference sequence). The CDR3 here is CSARERTKIFSYEQYF. Written as DNA, the CDR3 is TGCAGTGCTAGAGAGAGGACTAAAATCTTTTCCTACGAGCAGTACTTC.

In its sample, this clonotype was seen many times. The CDR3 nucleotides read TGTGCCAGCAGCCTATTTCCCGCCTCAAAGACAGGGAACACTGAAGCTTTCTTT. This sequence encodes CASSLFPASKTGNTEAFF. The rearrangement uses TRBV7-3 and TRBJ1-1, with D possibly being TRBD1 (6 bases). Germline V gives CDR1 SGHTA, CDR2 FQGTGA. The CDR3 runs to 18 residues. V was shortened by 5 bases and J by 1 base, with 23 bases between the two germline ends.

This clonotype has more than one count but fewer than ten. The rearrangement uses TRBV3-1 and TRBJ1-1; D may be TRBD1 (5 bases). Germline CDR1 and CDR2: LGHDT and YNNKEL (reference sequence). The V end was cut by 3 bases, the J end by 1 base, with 9 bases between. CDR3 size: 14 residues. CDR3 coding DNA: TGTGCCAGCAGCCAGCCCGGGACGAACACTGAAGCTTTCTTT. It translates to CASSQPGTNTEAFF.

V gene TRBV12-3 or TRBV12-4 combines with J gene TRBJ2-1; perhaps TRBD2 as D (5 bases). The CDR3 runs to 16 residues. The V end was cut by 8 bases, the J end by 2 bases, with 19 bases between. The DNA of the CDR3 is TGTGCCAGCCGATGGAGGTGGAGCCAACCCTACAATGAGCAGTTCTTC. It translates to CASRWRWSQPYNEQFF.